The 18 T cell receptor beta chains below all came from one sample that was sequenced in a study of cytomegalovirus exposure and HLA in healthy donors. This PCR relied on a set of 60 Vbeta primers and 13 Jbeta primers. Using immunoSEQ multiplex PCR, the repertoire was profiled, and TCRdb retains in-frame clones only, with some absent. The table records approximately 85,000 clones, 62% of them present only once. Sequences were obtained from PBMCs. The receptors stem from a woman aged 25 to 45 in good health and CMV-seropositive.

CDR3 sequence: CSAAGDSDHYGYTF. CDR3 in DNA: TGCAGCGCCGCCGGGGACAGCGATCACTATGGCTACACCTTC. The chain carries TRBV29-1 and TRBJ1-2; 7 bases align to TRBD1. Germline-derived CDR1 and CDR2 are SQVTM and ANQGSEA. The CDR3 totals 14 residues. V dropped 7 bases and J dropped 3; count of bases not matched to a gene: 11.

The J gene is TRBJ2-1, the V gene TRBV28; 11 bases match TRBD1. CDR1 is MDHEN and CDR2 is SYDVKM in the germline V gene. V gave up 3 bases and J gave up 7 bases; unmatched junction bases: 5. The length of the CDR3 is 15 residues. The chain's CDR3 is CASSFRGQGVNEQFF. CDR3 bases: TGTGCCAGCAGTTTCCGGGGACAGGGGGTGAATGAGCAGTTCTTC.

This clone was counted only a few times. The chain has TRBV19 and TRBJ1-2; D call uncertain. Germline loops: CDR1 LNHDA, CDR2 SQIVND (reference sequence). Trimming stripped 6 bases from V and 5 bases from J, with 16 bases between. There are 14 residues in the CDR3. In DNA, the CDR3 is TGTGCCAGTAGAGCTTCGGGTTCACAATATGGCTACACCTTC. It encodes CASRASGSQYGYTF.

V and J are TRBV7-2 and TRBJ2-1; 7 nucleotides line up with TRBD1. Germline-derived CDR1 and CDR2 are SGHTA and FQGNSA. The CDR3 loop spans 14 amino acids. V dropped 5 bases and J dropped 4; count of bases not matched to a gene: 5. Here the CDR3 reads CASSPGQAYNEQFF. CDR3 DNA: TGTGCCAGCAGCCCCGGACAGGCTTACAATGAGCAGTTCTTC.

Only a few counts were recorded for this clone. This chain connects TRBV28 to TRBJ1-2; D may be TRBD1 (6 bases). Per germline, CDR1 MDHEN and CDR2 SYDVKM. The V gene lost 1 base and the J gene lost 1 base, with 7 bases spanning the gap. CDR3 size: 14 residues. The CDR3 here is CASSLFRGNYGYTF. For the CDR3, the DNA is TGTGCCAGCAGTTTATTCAGGGGTAACTATGGCTACACCTTC.

The chain recombines TRBV29-1 with TRBJ2-7; TRBD1 aligns across 7 bases. Germline lookup yields CDR1 SQVTM and CDR2 ANQGSEA. CDR3 length: 15 amino acids. J lost 4 bases, V lost 5 bases, and 14 bases had no gene match. Here the CDR3 reads CSVRAGTAEIYEQYF. CDR3 DNA: TGCAGCGTTCGTGCCGGGACAGCGGAAATTTACGAGCAGTACTTC.

The chain recombines TRBV9 with TRBJ2-3; D is unresolved. V was trimmed by 3 bases and J by 6 bases, leaving 17 bases between them. CDR1 SGDLS and CDR2 YYNGEE come from the germline V gene. CDR3 length: 15 amino acids. The CDR3 nucleotides are TGTGCCAGCAGCGGACGTACGAAGGAGACGGATACGCAGTATTTT. Translating it yields CASSGRTKETDTQYF.

V usage is TRBV6-6 and J usage is TRBJ2-7; 7 bases agree with TRBD2. Germline CDR1 is MNHNY and CDR2 is SVGAGI (reference sequence). CDR3 length: 15 amino acids. Trimming cost V 4 bases and J 0 bases; bases outside gene matches: 6. The CDR3 DNA follows: TGTGCCAGCAGTTCCAGCGGGGATGTCTCCTACGAGCAGTACTTC. The encoded protein is CASSSSGDVSYEQYF.

V is TRBV6-5 and J is TRBJ2-3, with D perhaps TRBD2 (6 bases). Germline V gives CDR1 MNHEY, CDR2 SVGAGI. V dropped 5 bases and J dropped 14 bases, with 23 bases sitting between them. This CDR3 is 14 amino acids long. This CDR3 is CASSLMGLRTKWYF. Here the CDR3 DNA reads TGTGCCAGCAGTCTAATGGGCTTAAGGACTAAGTGGTATTTT.

The chain joins TRBV11-1 to TRBJ2-2, with TRBD2 identical over 7 bases. Germline CDR1 SGHAT, CDR2 FQDESV (reference sequence). This CDR3 is built from 18 residues. V lost 5 bases and J lost 5; bases outside the gene matches: 17. The CDR3 DNA reads TGTGCCAGCAGCACCCGAGGGGCCCAGCGGGGTGGAACCGGGGAGCTGTTTTTT. Its translation is CASSTRGAQRGGTGELFF.

This clone was picked up a small number of times. This rearrangement joins TRBV18 to TRBJ1-3, with 7 bases identical to TRBD1. The CDR3 runs 16 residues. In germline, CDR1 is KGHSH, CDR2 LQKENI. The V segment lost 4 bases and the J segment 1 base; nucleotides outside the gene matches: 7. This chain's CDR3 is CASSRQGKSSGNTIYF. The CDR3 nucleotides are TGTGCCAGCTCACGACAGGGAAAATCGTCTGGAAACACCATATATTTT.

J is TRBJ1-1 and V is TRBV12-5, with D perhaps matching TRBD1 (6 bases). From germline, CDR1 is LGHNT and CDR2 FRNRAP. The CDR3 is 12 residues long. Trimming pared 1 base from V and 8 bases from J, leaving 8 bases between. CDR3 sequence reads: CASGLDDREAFF. In nucleotides, the CDR3 is TGTGCTAGTGGTTTGGATGACAGGGAAGCTTTCTTT. Combining the CDR3 with reference TRBV12-5 and TRBJ1-1 gives the whole variable domain DARVTQTPRHKVTEMGQEVTMRCQPILGHNTVFWYRQTMMQGLELLAYFRNRAPLDDSGMPKDRFSAEMPDATLATLKIQPSEPRDSAVYFCASGLDDREAFFGQGTRLTVV.

This clone was counted a few times. The V and J genes are TRBV9 and TRBJ2-3, with TRBD2 matching over 7 bases. V dropped 2 bases and J dropped 0; count of bases not matched to a gene: 6. The CDR3 is made up of 16 amino acids. Germline V gene lookup returns CDR1 SGDLS and CDR2 YYNGEE. The DNA of the CDR3 is TGTGCCAGCAGCGTGGGGGGGACCCATAGCACAGATACGCAGTATTTT. Translated: CASSVGGTHSTDTQYF.

The gene calls are TRBV6-5 and TRBJ2-3, with D perhaps matching TRBD1 (6 bases). The CDR3 totals 11 residues. In germline, CDR1 is MNHEY, CDR2 SVGAGI. V lost 8 bases and J lost 5, with 8 bases in between. This CDR3 is CASLQGDTQYF. CDR3 coding DNA: TGTGCCAGCTTACAGGGAGATACGCAGTATTTT.

This sequence joins TRBV5-1 and TRBJ2-7; TRBD2 matches 11 bases. Germline V CDR1 and CDR2: SGHRS, YFSETQ. The V and J ends lost 0 bases and 0 bases, in that order; junction bases with no gene match: 8. The CDR3 is 18 amino acids. CDR3 coding DNA: TGCGCCAGCAGCTTGGACCCGACTAGCGGGGACCACTCCTACGAGCAGTACTTC. This gives the protein CASSLDPTSGDHSYEQYF.

The chain uses TRBV7-7 and TRBJ2-2, with 7 nucleotides matching TRBD1. This CDR3 comprises 13 residues. Germline V gene lookup returns CDR1 SSHAT and CDR2 FNYEAQ (reference sequence). DNA for the CDR3: TGTGCTACCGGACAGGACTTCTCCGGGGAGCTGTTTTTT. Translating gives CATGQDFSGELFF.

There are a few counts of this clone. The CDR3 is CASSYGDRQYF. The CDR3 DNA is TGTGCCAGCAGCTACGGGGACAGGCAGTACTTC. This sequence joins TRBV5-8 and TRBJ2-7; 7 bases fit TRBD1. The J segment lost 9 bases and the V segment lost 3 bases, leaving 3 bases of the junction unmatched. This CDR3 is built from 11 residues. Germline loops: CDR1 SGHTS, CDR2 YDEGEE.

This chain uses TRBV10-2 with TRBJ2-3; a possible D gene is TRBD1 (6 bases). The V end lost 6 bases, the J end lost 3 bases, and 13 bases lay between the germline ends. The CDR3 is made up of 14 amino acids. Looked up from germline, CDR1 is WSHSY and CDR2 is SAAADI. The CDR3 DNA reads as TGCGCCAGCAGGGGGGTGGGGGCAACAGATACGCAGTATTTT. Protein: CASRGVGATDTQYF.